The sequence of this T cell receptor (beta chain) was determined in a study of PD-1 blockade in classical Hodgkin lymphoma. Findings of the study overall: Before treatment, TCR diversity in newly diagnosed patients was reportedly lower than in healthy donors. CD4+ TCR diversity, unlike CD8+, climbed significantly by C4D1. Underlying causes for the observed repertoire differences were not defined, possibly disease activity or prior therapy.

There are 15 residues in the CDR3. V lost 1 base to trimming and J lost 4 bases, with 8 bases between them. The germline gives CDR1 LGHNA, CDR2 YSLEER. Regarding time point: cycle 4 day 1 (C4D1), after 5 to 7 weeks of nivolumab. The patients all showed relapse after autologous stem cell transplantation, while their brentuximab vedotin exposure varied. The method was immunoSEQ multiplex PCR; TCRdb's version includes in-frame clones alone and lacks a portion of them. The table records 30,000 to 50,000 clones, 77% of them present only once. As concerns this clone: Its antigen is as yet unknown.

The clonotype was recovered from a human donor with classical Hodgkin lymphoma. The material sequenced was peripheral blood mononuclear cells (PBMCs), taken before the fourth cycle of nivolumab. The rearrangement links TRBV4-3 to TRBJ2-6, with unresolved D. CDR3 coding DNA: TGCGCCAGCAGCCAAGTCCTAACCGGGGCCAACGTCCTGACTTTC. Translation gives CASSQVLTGANVLTF.